The rows below give T cell receptor beta chains drawn from one sample of a study of T cells in Graves' hyperthyroidism and ophthalmopathy. MiXCR, run by TCRdb on the multiplex PCR reads, gives a single entry per CDR3 protein. The repertoire holds 600,000 or so distinct CDR3 sequences, with approximately 15% as singletons. The sample consisted of blood. Every receptor here comes from a woman in her late teens or twenties with Graves' ophthalmopathy. Both conserved end residues are part of each CDR3. The D gene is left open where the match is weak. Clone sizes are given selectively: once, few, many, or a class where the clone is expanded.

TRBV12-3/TRBV12-4	-	TRBJ1-1	many	CASSWTVRVLRLNTEAFF	TGTGCCAGCAGTTGGACGGTCCGCGTTCTACGGTTGAACACTGAAGCTTTCTTT
TRBV11-2	-	TRBJ2-7	many	CASRTRSHPSYEQYF	TGTGCCAGCAGAACTCGGAGCCATCCCTCCTACGAGCAGTACTTC
TRBV6-2/TRBV6-3	TRBD1	TRBJ1-5	many	CASSTIGQGRNQPQHF	TGTGCCAGCAGTACCATCGGACAGGGTAGGAATCAGCCCCAGCATTTT
TRBV6-6	-	TRBJ1-4	many	CASSYFAGGQNEKLFF	TGTGCCAGCAGTTACTTCGCGGGGGGCCAGAATGAAAAACTGTTTTTT
TRBV5-4	TRBD2	TRBJ2-1	few	CASSWSGGYNEQFF	TGTGCCAGCAGCTGGAGCGGGGGCTACAATGAGCAGTTCTTC
TRBV20-1	-	TRBJ2-2	-	CSAPWGWHGELFF	TGCAGTGCGCCCTGGGGTTGGCACGGGGAGCTGTTTTTT
TRBV29-1	-	TRBJ2-2	few	CSVEEGPTGELFF	TGCAGCGTTGAAGAGGGCCCCACCGGGGAGCTGTTTTTT
TRBV11-3	-	TRBJ1-2	-	CASSLASQPYGYTF	TGTGCCAGCAGCTTAGCGTCACAGCCCTATGGCTACACCTTC
TRBV20-1	TRBD2	TRBJ2-3	many	CSARKAGGPTEDTQYF	TGCAGTGCTAGGAAAGCGGGAGGTCCGACAGAAGATACGCAGTATTTT
TRBV14	-	TRBJ2-1	few	CASSHSGNEQFF	TGTGCCAGCAGCCACTCGGGGAATGAGCAGTTCTTC
TRBV27	-	TRBJ1-2	many	CASSPQGWVNYGYTF	TGTGCCAGCAGTCCGCAAGGGTGGGTAAACTATGGCTACACCTTC
TRBV7-9	TRBD1	TRBJ2-1	-	CASSLTGGYPYNEQFF	TGTGCCAGCAGCTTAACAGGGGGCTATCCCTACAATGAGCAGTTCTTC
TRBV29-1	-	TRBJ2-5	many	CSVGVRPSQETQYF	TGCAGCGTTGGGGTACGACCATCCCAAGAGACCCAGTACTTC
TRBV30	-	TRBJ1-1	many	CAWRDSLNTEAFF	TGTGCCTGGAGAGACTCATTGAACACTGAAGCTTTCTTT
TRBV27	-	TRBJ1-5	many	CASSLWSSNQPQHF	TGTGCCAGCAGTTTATGGTCTAGCAATCAGCCCCAGCATTTT
TRBV2	-	TRBJ2-7	once	CASSVIVRDEQYF	TGTGCCAGCAGTGTGATCGTCCGGGACGAGCAGTACTTC
TRBV15	TRBD1	TRBJ2-7	few	CATSPDRGGYEQYF	TGTGCCACCAGCCCGGACAGGGGGGGCTACGAGCAGTACTTC
TRBV28	-	TRBJ1-1	many	CASTPGQYTEAFF	TGTGCCAGCACCCCCGGACAGTACACTGAAGCTTTCTTT
TRBV4-3	TRBD2	TRBJ2-1	-	CASSVQKRDYNEQFF	TGCGCCAGCAGCGTTCAGAAGCGGGACTACAATGAGCAGTTCTTC
TRBV5-1	TRBD1	TRBJ2-6	-	CASSRDRVWANVLTF	TGCGCCAGCAGCCGGGACAGGGTGTGGGCCAACGTCCTGACTTTC
TRBV13	TRBD1	TRBJ2-7	many	CASSLTGATYEQYF	TGTGCCAGCAGCTTGACAGGGGCGACCTACGAGCAGTACTTC
TRBV20-1	TRBD2	TRBJ2-2	-	CSARNRRTSGRAGELFF	TGCAGTGCTAGAAATAGACGAACTAGCGGGAGGGCCGGGGAGCTGTTTTTT
TRBV28	-	TRBJ1-1	many	CASSLGQNLGAFF	TGTGCCAGCAGTCTTGGACAGAACTTGGGAGCTTTCTTT
TRBV6-1	-	TRBJ1-1	many	CASSEIRNGDEAFF	TGTGCCAGCAGCGAAATCCGTAATGGCGACGAAGCTTTCTTT
TRBV7-2	-	TRBJ2-7	many	CASSLGQPGSYEQYF	TGTGCCAGCAGCTTAGGGCAGCCAGGCTCCTACGAGCAGTACTTC
TRBV12-3/TRBV12-4	-	TRBJ1-6	many	CASSFLGDNSPLHF	TGTGCCAGCAGTTTCTTAGGGGATAATTCACCCCTCCACTTT
TRBV28	-	TRBJ2-2	many	CASSLAATNTGELFF	TGTGCCAGCAGTTTAGCAGCAACGAACACCGGGGAGCTGTTTTTT
TRBV2	TRBD2	TRBJ2-1	many	CASSEVSGSSYNEQFF	TGTGCCAGCAGTGAGGTTAGCGGGAGCTCCTACAATGAGCAGTTCTTC